This entry lists 8 T cell receptor beta chains sequenced from one sample in a study of radiation and T cells in renal cell carcinoma. The method was immunoSEQ multiplex PCR; TCRdb's version includes in-frame clones alone and lacks a portion of them. Counted here are roughly 58,000 clones, around three quarters occurring once; the ten biggest clones make up 6.5% to 7.5%. Time point indicated: blood 4 weeks post-SBRT, at nephrectomy. Treatment indicated: 15 Gy SBRT to primary tumor, nephrectomy 4 weeks later. This specimen consisted of blood, obtained from a patient whose treatment included radiotherapy and nephrectomy. These TCRs come from a man aged 60 to 75 with renal cell carcinoma.

This clone has just a few counts. This rearrangement joins TRBV7-8 to TRBJ1-5, with D unclear. Trimming shortened V by 0 bases and J by 0 bases, and 18 bases separated the two germline ends. The CDR3 loop spans 19 amino acids. The V gene's germline CDR1 is SGHVS and CDR2 FQNEAQ. CDR3: CASSLARAGPSYSNQPQHF. CDR3 nucleotide sequence: TGTGCCAGCAGCTTAGCGAGGGCAGGACCGTCGTATAGCAATCAGCCCCAGCATTTT.

V usage is TRBV18 and J usage is TRBJ1-3; D unclear. The V and J ends lost 6 bases and 0 bases respectively, with 18 bases between them. This CDR3 has 17 amino acids. Germline lookup yields CDR1 KGHSH and CDR2 LQKENI. The CDR3 coding sequence is TGTGCCAGCTCTCCCGGATCAGGACCGAGCTCTGGAAACACCATATATTTT. Protein product: CASSPGSGPSSGNTIYF.

A single count supports this clone. The chain employs TRBV14 and TRBJ1-2, with TRBD1 identical over 9 bases. J gave up 8 bases and V 1 base, and 8 bases lay outside the gene matches. There are 15 residues in the CDR3. Germline-derived CDR1 and CDR2 are SGHDN and FVKESK. CDR3 in amino acids: CASSQVDRGVRGYTF. The CDR3 DNA sequence: TGTGCCAGCAGCCAAGTGGACAGGGGTGTTCGGGGCTACACCTTC.

The CDR3 region is CASSIVQSGYGYTF. In nucleotides, the CDR3 is TGTGCCAGTAGTATAGTGCAGAGTGGCTATGGCTACACCTTC. The gene calls are TRBV19 and TRBJ1-2; no clear D gene. Trimming cost V 1 base and J 4 bases, with 10 bases left between them. Germline CDR1 reads LNHDA; CDR2 reads SQIVND (reference sequence). The CDR3 spans 14 residues.

The CDR3 region is CASSDNRGPTDTQYF. The CDR3, as DNA: TGTGCCAGCAGTGACAACAGGGGGCCTACAGATACGCAGTATTTT. The rearrangement uses TRBV6-4 and TRBJ2-3, with 9 bases lining up with TRBD1. CDR3 length: 15 amino acids. V was pared by 2 bases and J by 3 bases, with 3 bases of the junction left unmatched. CDR1 is MRHNA and CDR2 is SNTAGT in the germline V gene.

The chain combines TRBV6-5 with TRBJ2-1; TRBD1 matches at 8 bases. Germline V gene lookup returns CDR1 MNHEY and CDR2 SVGAGI. CDR3 length: 16 amino acids. V shed 2 bases and J 8 bases; nucleotides not matched to a gene: 11. In DNA, the CDR3 is TGTGCCAGCAGTTACGGCATCGGCAGGGGGCAGGATGAGCAGTTCTTC. It encodes CASSYGIGRGQDEQFF.

The chain uses TRBV7-9 and TRBJ2-3; the D is unclear. Trimming shortened V by 4 bases and J by 2 bases, and 4 bases separated the two germline ends. CDR1 SEHNR and CDR2 FQNEAQ come from the germline V gene (reference sequence). This CDR3 is 12 amino acids long. DNA of the CDR3: TGTGCCAGCAGCTACCACACAGATACGCAGTATTTT. It yields the protein CASSYHTDTQYF. Looking up the rest from reference TRBV7-9 and TRBJ2-3 gives the full variable domain: DTGVSQNPRHKITKRGQNVTFRCDPISEHNRLYWYRQTLGQGPEFLTYFQNEAQLEKSRLLSDRFSAERPKGSFSTLEIQRTEQGDSAMYLCASSYHTDTQYFGPGTRLTVL.

The chain couples TRBV7-2 to TRBJ2-2; 8 positions agree with TRBD2. Per germline, CDR1 SGHTA and CDR2 FQGNSA. This CDR3 spans 18 amino acids. Trimming at V came to 3 bases and at J to 0 bases, leaving 9 bases not matched to a gene. The CDR3 coding sequence is TGTGCCAGCAGCTTGACTAGCGCGTCCCCCGCGAACACCGGGGAGCTGTTTTTT. It translates to CASSLTSASPANTGELFF.